The 18 T cell receptor beta chains in this list originate from one sample, sequenced in a study of beta chain features in type 1 diabetes. The authors reverse transcribed all of the isolated RNA, so sequencing captured expressed TCRB transcripts. Profiling relied on immunoSEQ multiplex PCR, and the TCRdb table lists in-frame clones only, not all of them. Here the sample spans roughly 370,000 clones, approximately 15% being singletons. Sequenced: naive CD4+ T cells from blood. These receptors came from a man aged 25-45 years in good health.

This clone has a handful of counts. This chain uses TRBV5-1 with TRBJ1-4; D uncertain. The germline gives CDR1 SGHRS, CDR2 YFSETQ. The V end was cut by 2 bases, the J end by 6 bases, with 8 bases between. CDR3 length equals 13 residues. CDR3: CASSFGQHEKLFF. The DNA for the CDR3 is TGCGCCAGCAGCTTCGGGCAGCATGAAAAACTGTTTTTT.

This chain uses TRBV10-3 with TRBJ2-3; 9 bases map to TRBD1. CDR3 length: 15 residues. Per germline, CDR1 ENHRY and CDR2 SYGVKD. V gave up 5 bases and J gave up 4 bases; unmatched junction bases: 7. In nucleotides, the CDR3 is TGTGCCATCAGTAGGGGGACAGGGCCCCCAGATACGCAGTATTTT. It codes for CAISRGTGPPDTQYF.

The chain recombines TRBV2 with TRBJ2-3, with TRBD1 identical over 7 bases. The J segment lost 0 bases and the V segment lost 6 bases, leaving 6 bases of the junction unmatched. Looked up from germline, CDR1 is SNHLY and CDR2 is FYNNEI. The CDR3 is 15 residues long. The CDR3 sequence: CASRRVGQSTDTQYF. The CDR3 nucleotides are TGTGCCAGCAGGAGGGTGGGACAGAGCACAGATACGCAGTATTTT.

The chain employs TRBV5-1 and TRBJ1-1, with D possibly being TRBD1 (6 bases). Germline lookup yields CDR1 SGHRS and CDR2 YFSETQ. Trimming pared 2 bases from V and 0 bases from J, leaving 17 bases between. There are 17 residues in the CDR3. The CDR3 nucleotides are TGCGCCAGCAGCTTAGAACTACGACAGGAGCTGAACACTGAAGCTTTCTTT. Its translation is CASSLELRQELNTEAFF.

In this sample, this clone turned up a few times. The gene calls are TRBV9 and TRBJ2-7; possible D gene TRBD1, 6 bases. The V end lost 0 bases, the J end lost 2 bases, and 9 bases lay between the germline ends. The CDR3 sequence is 14 residues long. Germline loops: CDR1 SGDLS, CDR2 YYNGEE. This CDR3 is CASSVEEGAYEQYV. The CDR3 DNA is TGTGCCAGCAGCGTAGAAGAGGGGGCCTACGAGCAGTACGTC.

This chain joins TRBV10-3 and TRBJ2-5; TRBD2 aligns across 8 bases. This CDR3 has 11 amino acids. The germline V gene has CDR1 ENHRY and CDR2 SYGVKD. The CDR3 coding sequence is TGTGCTTCGGGGGGGCTGGAGACCCAGTACTTC. Amino acid sequence: CASGGLETQYF.

This clone was recorded a few times. The rearrangement links TRBV30 to TRBJ1-3, with TRBD1 identical over 9 bases. J gave up 3 bases and V 8 bases, and 14 bases lay outside the gene matches. The CDR3 spans 16 residues. Germline CDR1 is GTSNPN and CDR2 is SVGIG (reference sequence). CDR3 amino acids: CAGPGTGKSYGNTIYF. In nucleotides, the CDR3 is TGTGCCGGACCCGGGACAGGGAAATCCTATGGAAACACCATATATTTT. Full variable domain (rest looked up from reference TRBV30 and TRBJ1-3): SQTIHQWPATLVQPVGSPLSLECTVEGTSNPNLYWYRQAAGRGLQLLFYSVGIGQISSEVPQNLSASRPQDRQFILSSKKLLLSDSGFYLCAGPGTGKSYGNTIYFGEGSWLTVV.

In this sample, this clone turned up a few times. The chain joins TRBV30 to TRBJ1-2, with D possibly being TRBD1 (5 bases). CDR1 is GTSNPN, CDR2 SVGIG, per germline (reference sequence). V was cut by 2 bases and J by 4 bases, with 14 bases left in between. The CDR3 runs to 14 residues. The CDR3 spells CAWSTRPGSYGYTF. DNA of the CDR3: TGTGCCTGGAGTACGAGGCCAGGGTCCTATGGCTACACCTTC.

The rearrangement joins TRBV25-1 to TRBJ2-3; TRBD2 is a possible D gene (7 bases). The ends were cut back, 5 bases at V and 4 bases at J, with 16 bases in the middle. This CDR3 contains 15 residues. Looked up from germline, CDR1 is MGHDK and CDR2 is SYGVNS. The CDR3 nucleotides read TGTGCCAGCAGTCCCCAACGCGGGGGCGCAGATACGCAGTATTTT. Its translation: CASSPQRGGADTQYF.

This chain uses TRBV5-4 with TRBJ2-7; 10 bases fit TRBD2. Trimming cost V 2 bases and J 4 bases; bases outside gene matches: 3. This CDR3 region has 14 residues. Germline V lookup: CDR1 SGHNT, CDR2 YYREEE (reference sequence). Here the CDR3 DNA reads TGTGCCAGCAGCTTAGCTAGCGGGGGTTACGAGCAGTACTTC. Translation: CASSLASGGYEQYF. Full variable domain (remainder filled in from reference TRBV5-4 and TRBJ2-7): ETGVTQSPTHLIKTRGQQVTLRCSSQSGHNTVSWYQQALGQGPQFIFQYYREEENGRGNFPPRFSGLQFPNYSSELNVNALELDDSALYLCASSLASGGYEQYFGPGTRLTVT.

The rearrangement uses TRBV5-1 and TRBJ2-1; D is unresolved. Trimming removed 3 bases from V and 3 bases from J, with 4 bases in between. This CDR3 spans 12 amino acids. Germline CDR1 is SGHRS and CDR2 is YFSETQ. The CDR3 DNA follows: TGCGCCAGCAGCTGGGACTACAATGAGCAGTTCTTC. Amino acids: CASSWDYNEQFF. Combining the CDR3 with reference TRBV5-1 and TRBJ2-1 gives the whole variable domain KAGVTQTPRYLIKTRGQQVTLSCSPISGHRSVSWYQQTPGQGLQFLFEYFSETQRNKGNFPGRFSGRQFSNSRSEMNVSTLELGDSALYLCASSWDYNEQFFGPGTRLTVL.

This clone has just a few counts. The V gene is TRBV4-3, the J gene TRBJ2-3; the match to TRBD2 covers 14 bases. The trim removed 0 bases at V and 5 bases at J, leaving 16 bases unmatched. The CDR3 contains 21 residues. Germline CDR1 and CDR2: LGHNA and YSLEER. The CDR3 DNA sequence: TGCGCCAGCAGCCAAGATGCCCTGGGACTAGCGGGAGCGACCCAGAGAGATACGCAGTATTTT. Amino acid sequence: CASSQDALGLAGATQRDTQYF.

The sample holds a few counts of this clone. The chain recombines TRBV25-1 with TRBJ1-2; D not certain. This CDR3 contains 15 residues. Trimming shortened V by 3 bases and J by 1 base, and 12 bases separated the two germline ends. Germline loops: CDR1 MGHDK, CDR2 SYGVNS. CDR3: CASSDPAVLNYGYTF. Written as DNA, the CDR3 is TGTGCCAGCAGTGATCCCGCAGTTCTTAACTATGGCTACACCTTC.

This rearrangement joins TRBV5-1 to TRBJ2-4; D is unresolved. Germline V lookup: CDR1 SGHRS, CDR2 YFSETQ. CDR3 size: 17 residues. V was pared by 0 bases and J by 10 bases, with 23 bases between. The CDR3 DNA is TGCGCCAGCAGCTTGGACGCCGGCAGGCCCGGATTAGGGATTCAGTACTTC. Protein: CASSLDAGRPGLGIQYF.

The J gene is TRBJ1-1, the V gene TRBV19, with D unclear. V lost 3 bases and J 1 base, leaving 6 bases between the germline ends. Germline V gene sequence: CDR1 LNHDA, CDR2 SQIVND (reference sequence). CDR3 length equals 13 residues. The CDR3 protein is CASSMKRNTEAFF. As DNA, the CDR3 is TGTGCCAGTAGTATGAAACGGAACACTGAAGCTTTCTTT.

The chain uses TRBV29-1 and TRBJ1-1; 10 nucleotides line up with TRBD1. J gave up 5 bases and V 5 bases, and 5 bases lay outside the gene matches. Germline V gene sequence: CDR1 SQVTM, CDR2 ANQGSEA. This CDR3 comprises 13 residues. The CDR3 DNA reads TGCAGCGTTAGACAGGGGGCGGGAACTGAAGCTTTCTTT. It encodes CSVRQGAGTEAFF.

This rearrangement joins TRBV29-1 to TRBJ1-6, with 8 bases fitting TRBD1. The length of the CDR3 is 18 residues. V was clipped by 3 bases and J by 0 bases; unmatched bases: 10. In germline, CDR1 is SQVTM, CDR2 ANQGSEA. CDR3 DNA: TGCAGCGTTGATGGACAGGGATATCTGAGCTCCTATAATTCACCCCTCCACTTT. Its translation is CSVDGQGYLSSYNSPLHF.

V gene TRBV9 combines with J gene TRBJ2-3, with a weak D call TRBD2 (6 bases). The V and J ends lost 0 bases and 0 bases respectively, with 17 bases between them. From germline, CDR1 is SGDLS and CDR2 YYNGEE. CDR3 length: 18 residues. The chain's CDR3 is CASSVGPGVVSSTDTQYF. CDR3 coding DNA: TGTGCCAGCAGCGTAGGTCCGGGAGTTGTCTCTAGCACAGATACGCAGTATTTT.